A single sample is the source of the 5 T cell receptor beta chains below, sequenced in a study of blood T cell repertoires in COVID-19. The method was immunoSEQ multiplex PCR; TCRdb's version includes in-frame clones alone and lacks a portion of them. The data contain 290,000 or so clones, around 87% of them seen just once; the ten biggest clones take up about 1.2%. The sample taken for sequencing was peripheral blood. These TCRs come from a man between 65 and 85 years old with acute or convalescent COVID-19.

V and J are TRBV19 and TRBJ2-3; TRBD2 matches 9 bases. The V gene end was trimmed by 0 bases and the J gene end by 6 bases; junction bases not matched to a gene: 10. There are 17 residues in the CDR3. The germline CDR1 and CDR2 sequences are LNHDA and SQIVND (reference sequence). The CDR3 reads CASSIDGTSLRHDTQYF. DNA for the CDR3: TGTGCCAGTAGTATAGATGGGACTAGCCTACGGCACGATACGCAGTATTTT.

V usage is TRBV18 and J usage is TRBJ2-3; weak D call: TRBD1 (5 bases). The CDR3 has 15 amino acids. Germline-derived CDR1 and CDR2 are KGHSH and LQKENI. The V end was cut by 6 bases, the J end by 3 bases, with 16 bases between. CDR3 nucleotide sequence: TGTGCCAGCTCGCCTAGGGCAGGGCTTACAGATACGCAGTATTTT. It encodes CASSPRAGLTDTQYF. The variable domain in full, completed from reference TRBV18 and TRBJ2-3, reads NAGVMQNPRHLVRRRGQEARLRCSPMKGHSHVYWYRQLPEEGLKFMVYLQKENIIDESGMPKERFSAEFPKEGPSILRIQQVVRGDSAAYFCASSPRAGLTDTQYFGPGTRLTVL.

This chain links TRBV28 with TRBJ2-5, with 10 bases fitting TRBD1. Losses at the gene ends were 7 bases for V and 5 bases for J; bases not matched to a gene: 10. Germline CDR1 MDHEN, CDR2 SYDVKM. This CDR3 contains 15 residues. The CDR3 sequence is CASNWGQGNEETQYF. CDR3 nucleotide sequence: TGTGCCAGCAATTGGGGACAGGGGAACGAGGAGACCCAGTACTTC.

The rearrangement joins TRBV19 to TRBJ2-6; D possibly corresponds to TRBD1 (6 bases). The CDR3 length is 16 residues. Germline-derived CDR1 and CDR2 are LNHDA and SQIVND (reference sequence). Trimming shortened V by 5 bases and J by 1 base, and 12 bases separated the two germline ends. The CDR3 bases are TGTGCCAGTAGTCCCTGGACAGTTTCTGGGGCCAACGTCCTGACTTTC. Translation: CASSPWTVSGANVLTF.

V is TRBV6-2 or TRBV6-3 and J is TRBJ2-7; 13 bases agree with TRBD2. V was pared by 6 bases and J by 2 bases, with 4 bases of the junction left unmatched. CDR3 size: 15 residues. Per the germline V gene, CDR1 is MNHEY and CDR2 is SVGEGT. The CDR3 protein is CASSSGLAGAYEQYF. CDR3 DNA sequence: TGTGCCAGCAGCTCCGGACTAGCGGGAGCCTACGAGCAGTACTTC.